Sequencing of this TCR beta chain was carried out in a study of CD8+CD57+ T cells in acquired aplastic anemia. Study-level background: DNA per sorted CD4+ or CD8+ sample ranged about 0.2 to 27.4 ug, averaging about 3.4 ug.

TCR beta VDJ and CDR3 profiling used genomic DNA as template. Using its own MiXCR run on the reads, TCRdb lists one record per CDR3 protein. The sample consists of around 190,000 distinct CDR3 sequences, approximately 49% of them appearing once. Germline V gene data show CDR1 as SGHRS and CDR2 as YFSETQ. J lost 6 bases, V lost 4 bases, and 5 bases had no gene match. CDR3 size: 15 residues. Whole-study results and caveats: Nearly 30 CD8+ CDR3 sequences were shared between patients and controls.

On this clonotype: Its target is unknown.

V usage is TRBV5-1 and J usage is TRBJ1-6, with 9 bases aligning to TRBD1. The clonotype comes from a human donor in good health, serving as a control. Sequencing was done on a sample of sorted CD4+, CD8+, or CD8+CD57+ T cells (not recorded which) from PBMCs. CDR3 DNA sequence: TGCGCCAGCAGCCCGACAGGGGGAGGTAATTCACCCCTCCACTTT. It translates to CASSPTGGGNSPLHF.